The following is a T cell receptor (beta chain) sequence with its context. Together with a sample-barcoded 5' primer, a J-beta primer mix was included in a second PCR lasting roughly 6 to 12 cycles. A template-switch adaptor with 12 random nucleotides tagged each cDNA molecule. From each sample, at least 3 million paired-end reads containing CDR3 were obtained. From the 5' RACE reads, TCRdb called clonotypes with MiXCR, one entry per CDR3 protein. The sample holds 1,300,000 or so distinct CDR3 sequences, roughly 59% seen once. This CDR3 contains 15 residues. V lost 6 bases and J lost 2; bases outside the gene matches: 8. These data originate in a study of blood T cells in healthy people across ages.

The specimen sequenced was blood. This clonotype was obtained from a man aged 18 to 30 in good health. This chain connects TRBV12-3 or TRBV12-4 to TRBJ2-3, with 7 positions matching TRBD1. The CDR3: CASSWGTVTTDTQYF. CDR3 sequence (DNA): TGTGCCAGCAGCTGGGGGACAGTGACCACAGATACGCAGTATTTT.